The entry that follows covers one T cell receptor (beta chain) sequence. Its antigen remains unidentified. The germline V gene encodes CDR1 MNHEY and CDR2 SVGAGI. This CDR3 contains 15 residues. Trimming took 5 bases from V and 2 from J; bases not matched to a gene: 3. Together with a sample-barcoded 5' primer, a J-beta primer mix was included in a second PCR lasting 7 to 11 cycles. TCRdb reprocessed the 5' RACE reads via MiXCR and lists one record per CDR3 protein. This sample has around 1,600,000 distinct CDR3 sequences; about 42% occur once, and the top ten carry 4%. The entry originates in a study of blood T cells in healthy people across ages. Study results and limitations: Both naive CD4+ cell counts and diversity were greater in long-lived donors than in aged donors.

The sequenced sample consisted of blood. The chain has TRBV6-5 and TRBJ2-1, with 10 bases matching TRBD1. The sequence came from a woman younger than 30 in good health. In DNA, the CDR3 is TGTGCCAGCAGTCGACAGGGGGCCACCTACAATGAGCAGTTCTTC. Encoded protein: CASSRQGATYNEQFF.